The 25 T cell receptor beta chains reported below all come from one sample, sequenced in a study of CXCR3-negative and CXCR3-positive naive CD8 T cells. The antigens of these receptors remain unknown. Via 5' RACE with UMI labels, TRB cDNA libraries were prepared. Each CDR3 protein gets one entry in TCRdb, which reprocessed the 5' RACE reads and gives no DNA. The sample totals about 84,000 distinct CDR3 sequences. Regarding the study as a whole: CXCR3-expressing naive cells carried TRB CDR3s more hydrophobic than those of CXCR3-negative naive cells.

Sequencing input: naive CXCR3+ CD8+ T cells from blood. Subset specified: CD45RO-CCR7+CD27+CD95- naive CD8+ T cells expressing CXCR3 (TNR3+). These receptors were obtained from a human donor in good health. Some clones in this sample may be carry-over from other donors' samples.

The CDR3 region is CASSLVIKGTEALF. The rearrangement joins TRBV7-6 to TRBJ1-1. The length of the CDR3 is 14 residues. Germline CDR1 reads SGHVS; CDR2 reads FNYEAQ.

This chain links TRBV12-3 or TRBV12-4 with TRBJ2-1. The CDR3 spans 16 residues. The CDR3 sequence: CASSLVLGIPYNEQFF.

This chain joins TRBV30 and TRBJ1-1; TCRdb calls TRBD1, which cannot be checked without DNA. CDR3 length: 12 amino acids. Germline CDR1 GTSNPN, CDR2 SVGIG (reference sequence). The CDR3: CAWRQGPLEAFF.

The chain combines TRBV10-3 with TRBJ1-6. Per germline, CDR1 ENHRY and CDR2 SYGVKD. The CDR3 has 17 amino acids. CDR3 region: CAISESNGGGWDSPLHF.

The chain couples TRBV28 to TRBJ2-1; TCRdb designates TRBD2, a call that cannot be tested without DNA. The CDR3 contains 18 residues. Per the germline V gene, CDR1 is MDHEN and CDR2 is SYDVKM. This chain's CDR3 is CASSEGLAGRKAYNEQFF.

CDR3 in amino acids: CASSLARSLKTGYEQYF. The chain links TRBV7-9 to TRBJ2-7. Germline V lookup: CDR1 SEHNR, CDR2 FQNEAQ (reference sequence). The CDR3 is 17 amino acids.

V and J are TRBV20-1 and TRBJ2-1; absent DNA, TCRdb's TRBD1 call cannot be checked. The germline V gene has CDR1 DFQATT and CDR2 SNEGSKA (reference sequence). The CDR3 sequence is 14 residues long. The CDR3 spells CSAPLDRDEGEQFF.

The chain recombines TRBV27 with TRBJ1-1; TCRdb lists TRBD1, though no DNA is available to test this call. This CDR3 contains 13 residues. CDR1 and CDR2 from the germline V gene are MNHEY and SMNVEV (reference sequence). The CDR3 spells CASSFWPGTEAFF.

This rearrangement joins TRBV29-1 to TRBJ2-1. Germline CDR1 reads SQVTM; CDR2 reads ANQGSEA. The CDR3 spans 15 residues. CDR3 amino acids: CSAKGGGIGRDEQFF.

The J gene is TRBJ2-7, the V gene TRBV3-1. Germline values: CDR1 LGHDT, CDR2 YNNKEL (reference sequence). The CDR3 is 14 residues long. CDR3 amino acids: CASSQEASSNEQYF.

The CDR3 sequence is CASSLEARGVSNEQFF. The V and J genes are TRBV7-2 and TRBJ2-1. Germline CDR1 reads SGHTA; CDR2 reads FQGNSA. The CDR3 is 16 residues long. The full variable domain, in which reference TRBV7-2 and TRBJ2-1 provide the parts outside the CDR3, is GAGVSQSPSNKVTEKGKDVELRCDPISGHTALYWYRQSLGQGLEFLIYFQGNSAPDKSGLPSDRFSAERTGGSVSTLTIQRTQQEDSAVYLCASSLEARGVSNEQFFGPGTRLTVL.

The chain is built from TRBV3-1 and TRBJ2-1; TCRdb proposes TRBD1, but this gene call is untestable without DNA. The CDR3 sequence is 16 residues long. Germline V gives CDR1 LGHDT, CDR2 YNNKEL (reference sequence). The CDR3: CASSQDLDRGYNEQFF.

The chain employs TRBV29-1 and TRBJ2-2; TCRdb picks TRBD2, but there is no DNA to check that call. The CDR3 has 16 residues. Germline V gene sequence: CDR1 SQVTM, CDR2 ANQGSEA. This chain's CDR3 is CSVEEEAGDHTGELFF.

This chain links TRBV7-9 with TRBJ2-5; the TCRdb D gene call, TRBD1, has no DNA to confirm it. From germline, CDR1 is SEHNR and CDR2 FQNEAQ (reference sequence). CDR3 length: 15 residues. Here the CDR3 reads CASSLPWTGQETQYF.

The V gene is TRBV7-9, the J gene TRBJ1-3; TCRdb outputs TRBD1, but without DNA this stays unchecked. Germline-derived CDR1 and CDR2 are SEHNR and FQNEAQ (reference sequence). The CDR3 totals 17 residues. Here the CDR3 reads CASSPGSGPLIGNTIYF.

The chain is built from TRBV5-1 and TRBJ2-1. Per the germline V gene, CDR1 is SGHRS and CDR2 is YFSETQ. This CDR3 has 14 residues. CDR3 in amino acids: CASSYFGSYNEQFF.

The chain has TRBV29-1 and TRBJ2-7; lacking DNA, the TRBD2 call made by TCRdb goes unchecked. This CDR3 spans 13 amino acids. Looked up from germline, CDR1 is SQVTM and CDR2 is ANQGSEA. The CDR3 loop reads CSVAPGRDHEQYF.

CDR3 amino acids: CASSFGTEYEQYF. V and J are TRBV12-3 or TRBV12-4 and TRBJ2-7; TCRdb selects TRBD1, and the lack of DNA leaves this call unchecked. CDR3 length equals 13 residues.

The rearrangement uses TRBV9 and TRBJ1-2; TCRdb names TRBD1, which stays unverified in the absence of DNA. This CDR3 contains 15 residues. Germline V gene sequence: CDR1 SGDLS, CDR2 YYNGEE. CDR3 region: CASSVVDSPTYGYTF.

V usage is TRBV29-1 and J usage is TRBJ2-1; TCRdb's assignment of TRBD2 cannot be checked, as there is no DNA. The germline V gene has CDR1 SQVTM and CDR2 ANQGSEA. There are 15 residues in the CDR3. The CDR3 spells CSVYGLADSYNEQFF.

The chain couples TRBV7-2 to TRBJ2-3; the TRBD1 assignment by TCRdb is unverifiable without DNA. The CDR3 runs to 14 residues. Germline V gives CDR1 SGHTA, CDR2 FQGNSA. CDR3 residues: CASSLAPGTDTQYF.

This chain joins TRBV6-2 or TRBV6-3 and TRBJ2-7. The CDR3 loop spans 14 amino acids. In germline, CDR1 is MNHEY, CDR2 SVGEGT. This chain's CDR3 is CASSYISSYYEQYF.

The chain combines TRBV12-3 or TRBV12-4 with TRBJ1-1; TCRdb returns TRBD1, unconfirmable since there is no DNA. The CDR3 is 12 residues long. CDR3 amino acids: CASGLGGTEAFF.

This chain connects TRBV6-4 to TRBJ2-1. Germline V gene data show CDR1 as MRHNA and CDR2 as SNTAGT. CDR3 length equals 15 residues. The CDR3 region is CASSAEQGSYNEQFF.

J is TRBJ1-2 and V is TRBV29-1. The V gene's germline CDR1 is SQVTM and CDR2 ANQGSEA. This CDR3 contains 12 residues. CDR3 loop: CSVVSGPPGYTF. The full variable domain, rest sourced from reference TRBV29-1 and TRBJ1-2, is SAVISQKPSRDICQRGTSLTIQCQVDSQVTMMFWYRQQPGQSLTLIATANQGSEATYESGFVIDKFPISRPNLTFSTLTVSNMSPEDSSIYLCSVVSGPPGYTFGSGTRLTVV.